Detailed here is one TCR beta chain. TCR beta libraries carry UMIs added by 5'RACE template switching. TCRdb re-called the 5' RACE reads and catalogs CDR3 proteins one per entry, DNA excluded. The repertoire table contains about 260,000 distinct CDR3 sequences. This specimen comes from a study of T cells expressing NK-cell markers. The CDR3 is made up of 14 amino acids. This clonotype was sampled from a man between 18 and 29 years old in good health. Sequencing input: blood T cells: a sorted CD56 or NKG2C T cell subset, CD4+ or CD8+ T cells, or bulk PBMC T cells (not recorded which). The chain has TRBV12-3 or TRBV12-4 and TRBJ1-4. CDR3 protein: CASRDQGGNEKLFF.